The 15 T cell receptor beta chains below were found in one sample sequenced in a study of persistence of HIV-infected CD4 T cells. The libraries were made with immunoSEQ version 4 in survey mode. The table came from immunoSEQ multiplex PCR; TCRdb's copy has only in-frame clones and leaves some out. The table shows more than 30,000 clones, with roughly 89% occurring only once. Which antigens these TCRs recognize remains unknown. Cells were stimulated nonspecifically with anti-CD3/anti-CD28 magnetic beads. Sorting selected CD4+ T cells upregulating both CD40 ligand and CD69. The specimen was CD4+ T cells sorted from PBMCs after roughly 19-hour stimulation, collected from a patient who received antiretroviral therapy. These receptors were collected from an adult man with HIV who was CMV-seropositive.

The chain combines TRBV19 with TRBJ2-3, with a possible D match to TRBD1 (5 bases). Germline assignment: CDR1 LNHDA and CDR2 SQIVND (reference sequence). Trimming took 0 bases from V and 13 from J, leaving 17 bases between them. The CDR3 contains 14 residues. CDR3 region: CASSIDLLGQGEYF. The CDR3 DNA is TGTGCCAGTAGTATAGATCTTTTAGGGCAAGGGGAGTATTTT. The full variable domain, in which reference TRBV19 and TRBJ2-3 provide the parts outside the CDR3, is DGGITQSPKYLFRKEGQNVTLSCEQNLNHDAMYWYRQDPGQGLRLIYYSQIVNDFQKGDIAEGYSVSREKKESFPLTVTSAQKNPTAFYLCASSIDLLGQGEYFGPGTRLTVL.

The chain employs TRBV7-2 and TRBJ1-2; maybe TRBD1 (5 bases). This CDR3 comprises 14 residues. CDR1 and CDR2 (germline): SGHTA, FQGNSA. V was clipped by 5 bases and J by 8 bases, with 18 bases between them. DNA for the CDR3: TGTGCCAGCAGCCCGATGACAGATTTTAACGGCTACACCTTC. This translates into CASSPMTDFNGYTF.

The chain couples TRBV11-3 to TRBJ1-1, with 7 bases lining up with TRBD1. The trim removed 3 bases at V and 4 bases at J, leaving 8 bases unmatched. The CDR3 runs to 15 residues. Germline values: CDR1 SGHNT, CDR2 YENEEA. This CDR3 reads CASSFRTGLSTEAFF. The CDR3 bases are TGTGCCAGCAGCTTCCGGACAGGCCTATCCACTGAAGCTTTCTTT.

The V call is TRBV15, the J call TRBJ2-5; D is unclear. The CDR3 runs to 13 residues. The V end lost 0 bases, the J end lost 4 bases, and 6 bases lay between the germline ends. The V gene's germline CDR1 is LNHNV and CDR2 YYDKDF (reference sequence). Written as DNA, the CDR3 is TGTGCCACCAGCAGAGATGGGCGAGAGACCCAGTACTTC. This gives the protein CATSRDGRETQYF.

CDR3 sequence (DNA): TGTGCCAGTAGCCAAGGAGGCTACACCTTC. Amino acids: CASSQGGYTF. The chain recombines TRBV19 with TRBJ1-2; unclear D gene. The CDR3 extends over 10 amino acids. The V and J ends lost 6 bases and 8 bases respectively, with 7 bases between them. Germline CDR1 reads LNHDA; CDR2 reads SQIVND (reference sequence).

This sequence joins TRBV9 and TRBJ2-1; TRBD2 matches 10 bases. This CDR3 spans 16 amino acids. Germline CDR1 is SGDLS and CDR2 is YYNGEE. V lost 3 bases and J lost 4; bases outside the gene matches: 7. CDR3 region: CASSAFYSGRYNEQFF. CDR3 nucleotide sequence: TGTGCCAGCAGCGCGTTTTATAGCGGGAGGTACAATGAGCAGTTCTTC.

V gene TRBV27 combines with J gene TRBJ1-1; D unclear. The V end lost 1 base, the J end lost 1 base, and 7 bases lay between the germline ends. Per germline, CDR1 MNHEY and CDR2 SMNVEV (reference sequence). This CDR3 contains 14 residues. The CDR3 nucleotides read TGTGCCAGCAGTTTATTCGCAGGGAACACTGAAGCTTTCTTT. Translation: CASSLFAGNTEAFF.

The CDR3 nucleotides read TGTGCCACCAGCAGGGGAATTGAGACAGGGGGCCTTTATTACGAGCAGTACTTC. Protein: CATSRGIETGGLYYEQYF. The chain combines TRBV15 with TRBJ2-7; 10 positions agree with TRBD1. The trim removed 3 bases at V and 4 bases at J, leaving 15 bases unmatched. Germline V CDR1 and CDR2: LNHNV, YYDKDF (reference sequence). CDR3 length: 18 amino acids.

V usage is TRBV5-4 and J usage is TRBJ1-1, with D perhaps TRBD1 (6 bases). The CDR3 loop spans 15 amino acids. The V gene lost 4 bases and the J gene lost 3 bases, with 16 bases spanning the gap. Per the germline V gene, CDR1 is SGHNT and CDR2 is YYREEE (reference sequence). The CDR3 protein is CASSRDRQSYTEAFF. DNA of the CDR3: TGTGCCAGCAGCCGCGACAGGCAGAGCTACACTGAAGCTTTCTTT.

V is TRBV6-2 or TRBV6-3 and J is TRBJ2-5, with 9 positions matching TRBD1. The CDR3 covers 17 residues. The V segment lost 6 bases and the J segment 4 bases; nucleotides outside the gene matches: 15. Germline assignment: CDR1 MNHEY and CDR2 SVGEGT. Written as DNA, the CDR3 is TGTGCCAGCAGCCCTGGTGACAGGGGGACGGGTAGAGAGACCCAGTACTTC. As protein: CASSPGDRGTGRETQYF.

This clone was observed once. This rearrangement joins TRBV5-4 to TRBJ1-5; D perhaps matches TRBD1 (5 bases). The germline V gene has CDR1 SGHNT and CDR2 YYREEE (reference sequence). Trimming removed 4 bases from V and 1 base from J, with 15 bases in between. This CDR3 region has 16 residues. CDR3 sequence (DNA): TGTGCCAGCAGCATGGGACCGGGTCACAGCAATCAGCCCCAGCATTTT. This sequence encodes CASSMGPGHSNQPQHF.

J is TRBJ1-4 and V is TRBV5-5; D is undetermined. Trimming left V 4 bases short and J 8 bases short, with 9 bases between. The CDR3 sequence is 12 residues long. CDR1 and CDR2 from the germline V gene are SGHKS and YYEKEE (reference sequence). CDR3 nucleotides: TGTGCCAGCAGCCTTGGGTGGGAAAAACTGTTTTTT. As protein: CASSLGWEKLFF.

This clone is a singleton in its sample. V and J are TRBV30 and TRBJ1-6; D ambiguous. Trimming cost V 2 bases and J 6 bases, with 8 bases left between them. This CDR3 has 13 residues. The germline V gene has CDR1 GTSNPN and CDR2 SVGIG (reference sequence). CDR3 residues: CAWSPSPNSPLHF. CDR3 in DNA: TGTGCCTGGAGTCCAAGCCCTAATTCACCCCTCCACTTT.

CDR3 sequence (DNA): TGTGCCAGCAGCTTGAGCGGGAGCTCCTACGAGCAGTACTTC. This gives the protein CASSLSGSSYEQYF. This rearrangement joins TRBV7-2 to TRBJ2-7, with 8 nucleotides matching TRBD2. V was clipped by 3 bases and J by 0 bases; unmatched bases: 1. Germline V gene sequence: CDR1 SGHTA, CDR2 FQGNSA. The CDR3 has 14 residues. The variable domain in full, completed from reference TRBV7-2 and TRBJ2-7, reads GAGVSQSPSNKVTEKGKDVELRCDPISGHTALYWYRQSLGQGLEFLIYFQGNSAPDKSGLPSDRFSAERTGGSVSTLTIQRTQQEDSAVYLCASSLSGSSYEQYFGPGTRLTVT.

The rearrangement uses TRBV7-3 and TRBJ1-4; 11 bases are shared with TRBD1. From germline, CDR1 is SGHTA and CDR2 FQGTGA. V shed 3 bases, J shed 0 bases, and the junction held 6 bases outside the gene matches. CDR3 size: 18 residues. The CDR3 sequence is CASSFPDRGLATNEKLFF. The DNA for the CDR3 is TGTGCCAGCAGCTTCCCGGACAGGGGGCTTGCAACTAATGAAAAACTGTTTTTT.